This TCR beta chain was sequenced in a study of shared clonotypes between healthy human individuals (dated by TCRdb to 2018 to 2021). Regarding the study in general: A few men and two women, aged 18 to 49 years, made up the cohort. For each donor, CD4 naive and CD4 memory were each run on three plates, CD8 naive on two plates, and CD8 memory on one plate. To estimate repertoire size and how much clonotypes are shared between individuals, the study performed deep sequencing of blood TCR repertoires from roughly five healthy adults. To increase sequencing depth and limit assay-specific biases, TCR repertoire library preparation and sequencing were carried out by different laboratories using diverse techniques. Per donor, leukapheresis produced somewhere between about 0.9 and 9.5 billion PBMCs.

General study outcomes and caveats: Larger estimated clonotype richness was generally found for naive subsets than for memory subsets. Because the study included only a small number of donors, the genetic and exposure-history diversity represented was limited. Sharing across several donors was observed for 4.5% to 6.5% of naive CD4, less than 4% of naive CD8, 2.3% of memory CD4, and roughly 0.4% of memory CD8 clonotypes. Sampling was restricted to blood, and TCR repertoires in tissue are likely to differ from TCR repertoires in blood. Pairwise subsampling indicated that sequencing depth was expected to affect the degree of clonotype sharing among donors. Rarefaction of sorted-subset datasets indicated incomplete sequencing despite the large sequencing depth. Higher generation probabilities were observed for clonotypes shared by all four sorted-subset donors than for non-shared clonotypes.

The CDR3 holds 15 amino acids from the cysteine to the phenylalanine. Here the CDR3 DNA is all that survives: 45 bases in frame from base 1. V is cut back by 3 bases and J by 4 bases, with 7 bases in the junction unmatched. The CDR1 and CDR2 encoded by the germline V gene are MDHEN and SYDVKM. Healthy HIV-negative adults with no recently reported acute infections or vaccinations were included as donors. Every donor was a Caucasian adult living in Nashville, Tennessee, USA. CD4+ T cells were enriched by magnetic negative selection, after which naive cells were positively selected on CD45RA and the negative fraction was taken as the memory subset. After blood collection by leukapheresis, PBMCs were isolated using Ficoll-Histopaque density gradient centrifugation and then cryopreserved in the vapor phase of liquid nitrogen. Purity and quantity of every magnetically sorted T cell population were checked by analytical flow cytometry. Genomic DNA was isolated from every sorted fraction and measured by UV absorbance on a Nanodrop 2000c.

Turning to this clone: Its antigen target is currently unknown. Qualities for individual bases were not recorded, and no much larger clone is one base off.

TCR CDR3 regions were amplified from genomic DNA by multiplex PCR using the deep immunoSEQ assay. Extracted genomic DNA from each cell subset was spread evenly across all wells of several immunoSEQ 96-well plates, with each plate serving as a replicate. For sorted subsets, around 200 ng genomic DNA, equal to tens of thousands of T cell genomes, was loaded into each replicate PCR. Purified libraries were measured with a Qubit 3.0 fluorometer, size-checked on a Bioanalyzer 2100, and measured again with the KAPA Library Quantification kit. Each immunoSEQ 96-well plate was sequenced on its own single-read 150-cycle Illumina NextSeq 550 flow cell. As for the original processing: Because the immunoSEQ output held only junctional sequences and lacked quality scores, the filtering could not match the filtering applied to full-length reads. To assign V/J genes and CDR3, sequences were annotated against IMGT germline references using PyIR, a Python wrapper for IgBLAST v1.9. Reads with weak V/J assignments (E-value above 1e-6), missing CDR3, stop codons, out-of-frame junctions, or ambiguous translated residues were removed. V3J clonotypes were defined as sequences sharing the same inferred V gene, J gene, and CDR3 amino acid sequence. Percentage overlap between repertoires was computed as shared unique clonotypes divided by the size of the smaller repertoire. Three approaches were used to assess repertoire richness: RTK rarefaction, the Chao1 estimator, and Recon v2.1 estimates of unobserved clonotypes. For all TCRbeta clonotypes obtained by the gDNA method from four donors, generation probabilities were computed with OLGA. What TCRdb holds here is the immuneACCESS table cut down to in-frame rearrangements. Part of the clones is not present; checked against another copy, under half of the missing clones reflect an unresolved V gene, and the others are unexplained. V, J and clone size were drawn from that table, and D and trimming were deduced from the DNA. This sample comprises about 1.5 million clones, under 99% of them detected only once. Of the sample, less than 0.55% falls within the top ten clones.

This receptor was obtained from a man aged 25 to 40 in good health. The sequenced sample consisted of naive CD4+ T cells sorted from blood. The cell subset or site label of this sample denotes: CD45RA+ positively selected. The sequence joins TRBV28 to TRBJ2-7, with 9 bases matching TRBD1. The CDR3 here reads CASSLPGTGPYEQYF. The DNA sequence is TGTGCCAGCAGTTTGCCCGGGACAGGGCCGTACGAGCAGTACTTC.